Only one count was recorded for the clone carrying this T cell receptor beta chain. Trimming took off 3 bases at V and 0 bases at J, with 12 bases between the two ends. The CDR3 length is 17 residues. CDR1 is SGHTA, CDR2 FQGNSA, per germline. Participant ages covered about 18 to 90 years across some 25 US areas. Cohorts were based on clinical histories the participants reported. Data came from immunoSEQ multiplex PCR; TCRdb stores just in-frame clones and leaves some out. This table has about 250,000 clones, roughly 85% appearing once. The data stem from a study of blood T cell repertoires in COVID-19. At the level of the study: COVID-19 samples from acute and convalescent phases originated in the United States, Italy and Spain. T cells, B-cell-depleted T cells, or PBMCs supplied cDNA or gDNA.

This clonotype originated in a woman aged 50 to 65 with acute COVID-19. The sample consisted of PBMCs or T cells enriched from blood (not recorded which). The rearrangement joins TRBV7-2 to TRBJ2-6; D not resolved. The CDR3, as DNA: TGTGCCAGCAGCTTTAAGCGCCAGACCTCTGGGGCCAACGTCCTGACTTTC. Protein product: CASSFKRQTSGANVLTF.